This T cell receptor beta chain was captured in a study of PD-L1 blockade in urothelial cancer. Study details: The study started patients on atezolizumab at some point between 2014 and 2016, giving 1,200 mg intravenously every 3 weeks. Investigators checked blood 3 weeks (second dose) and 6 weeks after treatment start.

Regarding this clone: The antigen remains undetermined.

Points from the study as a whole: Blood clones associated with the tumor expanded more at 3 weeks in durable-benefit patients.

The study collected 1 to 8 samples per patient, pretreatment and on-treatment. Germline V lookup: CDR1 MNHEY, CDR2 SVGAGI. This CDR3 has 14 residues. Trimming took 5 bases from V and 4 from J; bases not matched to a gene: 5. Method: immunoSEQ multiplex PCR; TCRdb's copy keeps in-frame clones and lacks some. The data hold 25,000 to 30,000 clones, with around 85% observed a single time. The sample in question was PBMCs, obtained around atezolizumab (anti-PD-L1) treatment. The chain joins TRBV6-5 to TRBJ1-2; the match to TRBD1 covers 9 bases. The origin of this receptor is a man aged 50 to 59 with urothelial cancer. The CDR3 loop is CASSRGQGTYGYTF. DNA of the CDR3: TGTGCCAGCAGTCGCGGACAGGGGACCTATGGCTACACCTTC.